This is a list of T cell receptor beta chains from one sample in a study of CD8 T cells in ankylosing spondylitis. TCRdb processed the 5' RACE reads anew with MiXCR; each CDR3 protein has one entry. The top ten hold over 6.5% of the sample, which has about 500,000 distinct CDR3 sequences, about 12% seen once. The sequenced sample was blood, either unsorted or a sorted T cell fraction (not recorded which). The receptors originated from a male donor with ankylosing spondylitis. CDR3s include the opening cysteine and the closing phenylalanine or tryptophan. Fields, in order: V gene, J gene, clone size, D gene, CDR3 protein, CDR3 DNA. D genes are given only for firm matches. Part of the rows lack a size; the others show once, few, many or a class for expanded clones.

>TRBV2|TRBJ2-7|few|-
CASSGRLASYEQYF
TGTGCCAGCAGCGGGAGATTGGCCTCCTACGAGCAGTACTTC
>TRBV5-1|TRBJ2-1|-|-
CASSLTAVSSYNEQFF
TGCGCCAGCAGCTTGACGGCAGTAAGCTCCTACAATGAGCAGTTCTTC
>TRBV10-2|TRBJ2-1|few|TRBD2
CASRPGLGLYEQFF
TGCGCCAGCAGGCCGGGACTAGGTCTCTATGAGCAGTTCTTC
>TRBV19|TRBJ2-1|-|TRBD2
CASSILAGVYGEQFF
TGTGCCAGTAGTATACTAGCGGGAGTTTACGGTGAGCAGTTCTTC
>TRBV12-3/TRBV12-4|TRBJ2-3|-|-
CASSLAGPTANTQYF
TGTGCCAGCAGTTTAGCGGGTCCGACCGCAAATACGCAGTATTTT
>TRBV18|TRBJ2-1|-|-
CASSHNPGAFDNEQFF
TGTGCCAGCTCACATAACCCTGGTGCTTTCGACAATGAGCAGTTCTTC
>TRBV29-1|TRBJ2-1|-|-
CSVEESGWTYNEQFF
TGCAGCGTTGAAGAGTCTGGGTGGACGTACAATGAGCAGTTCTTC
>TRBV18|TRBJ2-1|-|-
CASSPSWDPRNEQFF
TGTGCCAGCTCACCATCGTGGGACCCTAGAAATGAGCAGTTCTTC
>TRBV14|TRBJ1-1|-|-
CASSLREGKNTEAFF
TGTGCCAGCAGCCTAAGAGAGGGTAAGAACACTGAAGCTTTCTTT
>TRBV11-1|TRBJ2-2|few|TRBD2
CASARQAPGLAGGPSGELFF
TGTGCCAGCGCGCGACAGGCTCCCGGACTAGCGGGAGGGCCAAGCGGGGAGCTGTTTTTT